The clone carrying this T cell receptor (beta chain) occurred a few times. The antigen is not known. Other nucleotide sequences from this sample produce the same CDR3. The sample belongs to a study of T cell responses to AZD1222 COVID-19 vaccine. This CDR3 has 14 residues. Looked up from germline, CDR1 is KGHSH and CDR2 is LQKENI. V shed 2 bases and J shed 0 bases, with 7 bases lying between them. This table comes from immunoSEQ multiplex PCR, and its TCRdb copy is limited to in-frame clones, with some not included. There are some 150,000 clones in the sample; 80% to 85% occur only once, and 3.5% to 5% lies in the top ten. Overall study findings and caveats: In a largely white British group with more females than males, clonal diversity was possibly underestimated. Without day 14 samples, only post-peak T cell repertoires were studied. Spike as a whole was targeted by vaccine-associated CD4 TCRs, dominant at 160-218 and 743-854.

The V gene is TRBV18, the J gene TRBJ1-1; D gene unclear. The starting material was peripheral blood, obtained on day 0 of MenACWY control vaccination. This TCR came from an adult in good health. CDR3 residues: CASSPAGMNTEAFF. The CDR3 DNA follows: TGTGCCAGCTCACCAGCGGGAATGAACACTGAAGCTTTCTTT.